A single T cell receptor (beta chain) is shown here with its context. Its antigen is unidentified. The tumor samples were collected prior to definitive surgery or chemotherapy. Using immunoSEQ multiplex PCR, the repertoire was profiled, and TCRdb retains in-frame clones only, with some absent. This table has about 16,000 clones, around 73% appearing once. V lost 5 bases and J lost 2; bases outside the gene matches: 8. From germline, CDR1 is MNHNY and CDR2 SVGAGI (reference sequence). This CDR3 spans 15 amino acids. The data were obtained in a study of high-grade serous ovarian cancer treatment subgroups. Findings and caveats of the study: Bulk tumor TCR sequencing gave no spatial information. TCR clonal relatedness correlated positively with neoantigen level. Different patients shared almost no repertoire; same-patient tumors shared about 0.11 to 0.79. The analyses considered CDR3 and ignored CDR1 and CDR2.

The TCR comes from a human donor with high-grade serous ovarian cancer. Sequencing used tumor tissue. V gene TRBV6-6 combines with J gene TRBJ1-1; TRBD1 agrees at 7 bases. CDR3 DNA sequence: TGTGCCAGCAGTACAGGGGCGACTCTAAACACTGAAGCTTTCTTT. Amino acid sequence: CASSTGATLNTEAFF.